Presented here are 10 T cell receptor beta chains from one specimen sequenced in a study of chemoradiotherapy in HPV16-positive cancers (dated by TCRdb to between 2021 and 2024). Receptor amplification or capture employed the immunoSEQ multiplex PCR assay. TCRdb's version of the immuneACCESS table is confined to in-frame rearrangements and falls short of the full clone set. An unresolved V gene accounts for under half of the shortfall where checked; the remainder is of unknown origin. The sample table contains some 34,000 clones; only one count was recorded for about 86% of them. Around 2.3% of the sample goes to the ten largest clones. The sequencing here drew on blood, taken from a patient who underwent chemoradiotherapy. The source is a human donor with HPV-associated anogenital cancer.

The chain recombines TRBV5-1 with TRBJ2-7, with 10 positions matching TRBD1. With 4 bases clipped from V and 3 bases from J, the junction kept 1 base outside the gene matches. Germline CDR1 and CDR2: SGHRS and YFSETQ. CDR3 length: 13 amino acids. CDR3 residues: CASSRDRGYEQYF. CDR3 DNA: TGCGCCAGCAGCCGGGACAGGGGCTACGAGCAGTACTTC. Together with reference TRBV5-1 and TRBJ2-7, the CDR3 gives the full variable domain: KAGVTQTPRYLIKTRGQQVTLSCSPISGHRSVSWYQQTPGQGLQFLFEYFSETQRNKGNFPGRFSGRQFSNSRSEMNVSTLELGDSALYLCASSRDRGYEQYFGPGTRLTVT.

The chain carries TRBV5-1 and TRBJ2-5; TRBD1 is a possible D gene (7 bases). V shed 4 bases and J shed 4 bases, with 17 bases lying between them. This CDR3 comprises 15 residues. Per germline, CDR1 SGHRS and CDR2 YFSETQ. The CDR3 bases are TGCGCCAGCAGCCCTGCAGGGGGGCGAGGAGAGACCCAGTACTTC. As protein: CASSPAGGRGETQYF.

The chain combines TRBV19 with TRBJ1-2; no clear D. The CDR3 length is 12 residues. Germline V CDR1 and CDR2: LNHDA, SQIVND (reference sequence). V lost 3 bases, J lost 3 bases, and 5 bases lay in between. The CDR3 coding sequence is TGTGCCAGTAGTATGGTGGACTATGGCTACACCTTC. It encodes CASSMVDYGYTF.

The V and J genes are TRBV5-4 and TRBJ2-5; TRBD2 agrees at 8 bases. The closer fit of TRBJ2-7 to the DNA end suggests the J call may be wrong. The V gene's germline CDR1 is SGHNT and CDR2 YYREEE (reference sequence). CDR3 size: 15 residues. The CDR3: CASSLGTSGSYEQYF. CDR3 sequence (DNA): TGTGCCAGCAGCTTAGGTACTAGCGGATCCTACGAGCAGTACTTC.

The chain links TRBV7-3 to TRBJ2-3; 7 bases fit TRBD2. The CDR3 loop spans 14 amino acids. Germline V gene data show CDR1 as SGHTA and CDR2 as FQGTGA. V lost 5 bases, J lost 6 bases, and 8 bases stayed unmatched. The CDR3, as DNA: TGTGCCAGCAGCCCTCGGGGGGAGGAGGATACGCAGTATTTT. Its protein is CASSPRGEEDTQYF.

There are a few counts of this clone. The chain links TRBV4-1 to TRBJ2-7; TRBD1 agrees at 7 bases. Germline V gene data show CDR1 as MGHRA and CDR2 as YSYEKL. This CDR3 region has 13 residues. The ends lost 3 bases at V and 5 bases at J; junction bases unmatched: 4. CDR3 nucleotide sequence: TGCGCCAGCAGCCACCTCGACAGGGACGAGCAGTACTTC. It specifies CASSHLDRDEQYF.

This sequence joins TRBV6-5 and TRBJ1-5; 9 positions agree with TRBD1. V trimming: 8 bases; J trimming: 3 bases; junction bases outside the gene matches: 5. The CDR3 covers 14 residues. CDR1 and CDR2 from the germline V gene are MNHEY and SVGAGI. DNA for the CDR3: TGTGCCAGCTCCCGGGACAGGGACAATCAGCCCCAGCATTTT. Translated: CASSRDRDNQPQHF.

This clone appeared a single time. The chain links TRBV7-9 to TRBJ2-3, with 9 bases fitting TRBD2. The CDR3 extends over 16 amino acids. Germline assignment: CDR1 SEHNR and CDR2 FQNEAQ (reference sequence). The ends lost 3 bases at V and 2 bases at J; junction bases unmatched: 6. The DNA for the CDR3 is TGTGCCAGCAGCTTCTCAGGCGGGGGGGACACAGATACGCAGTATTTT. Amino acids: CASSFSGGGDTDTQYF.

This chain links TRBV6-5 with TRBJ1-2; TRBD1 aligns across 7 bases. The CDR3 covers 14 residues. V shed 6 bases, J shed 3 bases, and the junction held 7 bases outside the gene matches. Per germline, CDR1 MNHEY and CDR2 SVGAGI. For the CDR3, the DNA is TGTGCCAGCAGGCGGGGACAGTCCGACTATGGCTACACCTTC. Amino acid sequence: CASRRGQSDYGYTF.

This clone came up a few times. The chain combines TRBV28 with TRBJ1-6; no clear D. Trimming cost V 2 bases and J 10 bases, with 3 bases left between them. This CDR3 is 11 amino acids long. Germline CDR1 and CDR2: MDHEN and SYDVKM. This CDR3 is CASSLRSPLHF. The CDR3, as DNA: TGTGCCAGCAGTTTAAGGTCACCCCTCCACTTT.